This T cell receptor (beta chain) was obtained from a study of T cell responses to AZD1222 COVID-19 vaccine (TCRdb year 2021). Regarding the complete study: TCR sequencing covered 233 trial participants: some 210 given two doses of AZD1222 and 26 given two doses of MenACWY control vaccine. Trial participants were enrolled by age into 18-55, 56-69 and 70-plus year subgroups, with roughly 160, 29 and 62 TCR-sequenced participants respectively. Overall results and qualifications from the work: Participants were mostly white British and included more females than males, and it was suggested by the authors that clonal diversity may have been underestimated. The 56-69-year group was small, and its depth increase did not reach significance, likely because of low power. After two AZD1222 doses, spike-specific TCR breadth and depth were significantly higher than at day 0 and than in MenACWY recipients. Epitopes outside the regions mutated in the B.1.351 and B.1.1.7 variants were reportedly recognized by nearly half of the unique spike-specific TCRs. CD4 TCRs associated with the vaccine covered the entire spike protein, and the dominant responses were in regions 160-218 and 743-854. Because no day 14 peak-response samples were available, repertoires were characterized only after the peak T cell response. Conclusions about previously exposed vaccinees are limited because only six or seven AZD1222 recipients were SARS-CoV-2 seropositive at baseline.

The CDR1 and CDR2 encoded by the germline V gene are MNHEY and SVGEGT. Ends trimmed: V by 4 bases, J by 2 bases; bases unmatched to a gene: 11. The CDR3, from cysteine to phenylalanine, totals 16 residues. The CDR3 DNA has 48 bases and is translated from base 1. The CDR3 regions of human TCRbeta chains were analyzed by immunosequencing. On the authors' methods: Repertoire TCRs were checked for matches against a reference library of SARS-CoV-2-specific TCRs that had been generated using the MIRA antigen-specificity platform. Breadth was defined as the fraction of unique TCRs that were SARS-CoV-2-associated. Depth was defined as the fraction of total T cells that were SARS-CoV-2-associated. Using the MIRA data, each spike-specific TCR was mapped to the spike region that the TCR reacts to and placed in a CD4 or CD8 class. Log10-transformed breadth and depth values were compared by one-way ANOVA with Sidak's multiple comparisons tests. As stored in TCRdb, this immuneACCESS dataset retains in-frame rearrangements with V and J assigned. A fraction of the clones does not appear; measured against another copy, unresolved V genes explain less than half of the discrepancy, and the remainder lacks a known reason. V, J and clone size are those of that table, while D and trimming were read from the DNA. This sample holds some 190,000 clones; approximately 90% were observed only once. Roughly 1.7% of the sample is in the top ten clones.

According to the study, the label for this sample's time point signals: about 28 days (+/-7) after the second vaccine dose. AZD1222 recipients given second doses at about 4 weeks or at about 12 weeks were pooled, since spike-specific TCR depth and breadth were not found to differ between the two schedules. Samples from vaccinated people were obtained from the UK trials COV001 and COV002, which included a single-blind randomized controlled phase 2/3 trial of AZD1222 (ChAdOx1 nCoV-19) in healthy adults. For TCRbeta chain sequencing, PBMC samples were collected from trial participants at day 0 and at day 28 after the second dose. In regard to this clone: The antigen this receptor binds is unknown. Qualities for individual bases were not recorded, and no much larger clone is one base off.

This receptor was obtained from an adult who received the AZD1222 COVID-19 vaccine. The specimen was peripheral blood, collected 28 days after the second AZD1222 dose. The chain was built from TRBV6-2 or TRBV6-3 and TRBJ2-7, with 7 bases aligning to TRBD1. This receptor carries the CDR3 CASSSTLGQIPYEQYF. The DNA sequence follows: TGTGCCAGCAGTTCTACTCTGGGACAGATACCCTACGAGCAGTACTTC.